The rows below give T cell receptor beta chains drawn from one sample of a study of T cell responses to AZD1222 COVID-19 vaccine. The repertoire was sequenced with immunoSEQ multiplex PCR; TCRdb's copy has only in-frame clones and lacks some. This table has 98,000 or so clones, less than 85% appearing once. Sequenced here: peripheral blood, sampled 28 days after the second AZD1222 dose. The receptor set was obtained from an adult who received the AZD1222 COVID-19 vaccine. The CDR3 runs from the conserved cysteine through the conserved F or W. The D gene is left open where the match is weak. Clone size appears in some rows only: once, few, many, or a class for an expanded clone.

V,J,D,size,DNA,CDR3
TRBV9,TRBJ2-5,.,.,TGTGCCAGCAGCGTAGACGTGGGGAAAGAGACCCAGTACTTC,CASSVDVGKETQYF
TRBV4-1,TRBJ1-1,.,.,TGCGCCAGCAGCCCCTGGACAGAAGGAACTGAAGCTTTCTTT,CASSPWTEGTEAFF
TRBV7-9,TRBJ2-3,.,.,TGTGCCAGCAGCCCCGGGGCTGCGGGGGATACGCAGTATTTT,CASSPGAAGDTQYF
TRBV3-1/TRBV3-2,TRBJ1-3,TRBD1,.,TGTGCCAGCAGCCTCCGACAGGGAATCGCTGGAAACACCATATATTTT,CASSLRQGIAGNTIYF
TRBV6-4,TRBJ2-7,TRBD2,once,TGTGCCAGCAGTGGCGGGGGGCACGAGCAGTACTTC,CASSGGGHEQYF
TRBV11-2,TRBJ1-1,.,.,TGTGCCAGCAGCTTAGACAGGGGCGACACTGAAGCTTTCTTT,CASSLDRGDTEAFF
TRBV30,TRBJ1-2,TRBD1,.,TGTGCCTGGGATGTATCGGGGACAGGGGGCTTCTATGGCTACACCTTC,CAWDVSGTGGFYGYTF
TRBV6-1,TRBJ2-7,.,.,TGTGCCAGCAGTGAAGGGGTCCTTAGCTCCTACGAGCAGTACTTC,CASSEGVLSSYEQYF
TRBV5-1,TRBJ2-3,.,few,TGCGCCAGCAGCCAACAGGGAGGTGGCACAGATACGCAGTATTTT,CASSQQGGGTDTQYF
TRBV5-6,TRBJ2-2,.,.,TGTGCCAGCAGATCCTACAGGATCCCAGGCGGGGAGCTGTTTTTT,CASRSYRIPGGELFF
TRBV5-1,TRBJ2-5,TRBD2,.,TGCGCCAGCAGCTTGCGTAGCGGGGAAGAGACCCAGTACTTC,CASSLRSGEETQYF
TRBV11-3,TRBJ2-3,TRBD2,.,TGTGCCAGCAGCTCCTCCCGGAGGAGCGGGGAAGCAGATACGCAGTATTTT,CASSSSRRSGEADTQYF
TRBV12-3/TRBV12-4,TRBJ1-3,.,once,TGTGCCAGCAGTTGGTCAGACGGAAACACCATATATTTT,CASSWSDGNTIYF
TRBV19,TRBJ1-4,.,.,TGTGCCAGTAGTACCACGGGGGAAAAACTGTTTTTT,CASSTTGEKLFF
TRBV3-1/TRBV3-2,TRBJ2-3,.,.,TGTGCCAGCAGCCAAGGCTTTGGGCCCGCCGGTGAGGTGGATACGCAGTATTTT,CASSQGFGPAGEVDTQYF
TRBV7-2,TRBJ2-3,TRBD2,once,TGTGCCAGCAGCCGGGGACTAGCGGGGAGCCGCAAGTACACAGATACGCAGTATTTT,CASSRGLAGSRKYTDTQYF
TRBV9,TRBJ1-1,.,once,TGTGCCAGCACTGGCATCGGCCGGGGAGCTTTCTTT,CASTGIGRGAFF
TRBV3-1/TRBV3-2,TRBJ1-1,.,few,TGTGCCAGCACAAGGGAAGTGAACACTGAAGCTTTCTTT,CASTREVNTEAFF
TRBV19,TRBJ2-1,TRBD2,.,TGTGCCAGTAGCACCCACCTCGGACTAGCGATCAACAATGAGCAGTTCTTC,CASSTHLGLAINNEQFF
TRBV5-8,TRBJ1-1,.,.,TGTGCCAGCAGCAGACCGATTAAGGTCGGGGGCATGAACACTGAAGCTTTCTTT,CASSRPIKVGGMNTEAFF
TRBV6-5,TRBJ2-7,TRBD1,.,TGTGCCAGCAGTTACTTGGACAGGGGATTCTACGAGCAGTACTTC,CASSYLDRGFYEQYF
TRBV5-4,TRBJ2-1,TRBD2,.,TGTGCCAGCAGCCCGGGTCAGGGCAAAGGCGGGAGGAGCGATGAGCAGTTCTTC,CASSPGQGKGGRSDEQFF
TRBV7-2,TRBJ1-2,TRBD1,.,TGTGCCAGCAGGTCCGGGACAGGGAGTGTGTACACCTTC,CASRSGTGSVYTF
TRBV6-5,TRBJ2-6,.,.,TGTGCCAGCGGGGGGAGCTCTGGGGCCAACGTCCTGACTTTC,CASGGSSGANVLTF
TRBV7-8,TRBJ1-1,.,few,TGTGCCAGCAGCATACAAGGAGGGAACACTGAAGCTTTCTTT,CASSIQGGNTEAFF
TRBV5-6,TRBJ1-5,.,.,TGTGCCAGCAGCTTGGTCAGGGAATCAAATCAGCCCCAGCATTTT,CASSLVRESNQPQHF
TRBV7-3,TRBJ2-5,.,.,TGTGCCAGCAGCTTGCAGAGGGAAGAGACCCAGTACTTC,CASSLQREETQYF
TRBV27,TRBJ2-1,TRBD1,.,TGTGCCAGCAGTTTAACAGGGGTAAATGAGCAGTTCTTC,CASSLTGVNEQFF
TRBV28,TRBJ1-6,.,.,TGTGCCATCGAGGGACGGAATAATTCACCCCTCCACTTT,CAIEGRNNSPLHF
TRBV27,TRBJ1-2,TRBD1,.,TGTGCCAGCAGTTTGAGTAGGGAGGGTAGAGGGACAGGCACATATGGCTACACCTTC,CASSLSREGRGTGTYGYTF
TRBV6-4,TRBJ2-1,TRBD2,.,TGTGCCAGCAGTGAAATGGCGGGAGGGTTTGAGCAGTTCTTC,CASSEMAGGFEQFF
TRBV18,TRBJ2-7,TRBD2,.,TGTGCCAGCTCACCAAAGATAGCGGGAGGGCCGGGGAGTGAGCAGTACTTC,CASSPKIAGGPGSEQYF
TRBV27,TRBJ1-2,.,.,TGTGCCAGCAGTCTGGCAGGCTCCTTTGGCTACACCTTC,CASSLAGSFGYTF
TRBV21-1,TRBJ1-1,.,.,TGTGCCAGCAGCAAAGAACAGGAGCTAGTTGACACTGAAGCTTTCTTT,CASSKEQELVDTEAFF
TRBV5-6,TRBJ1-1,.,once,TGTGCCAGCAGCTCCGCCAGCGGGGGCCACACTGAAGCTTTCTTT,CASSSASGGHTEAFF
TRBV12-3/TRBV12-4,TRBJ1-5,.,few,TGTGCCAGCAGTTTAGGAACTTATCAGCCCCAGCATTTT,CASSLGTYQPQHF
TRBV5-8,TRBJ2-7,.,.,TGTGCCAGCAGCTTCACTCCGGACAGCGGGCCCTACGAGCAGTACTTC,CASSFTPDSGPYEQYF
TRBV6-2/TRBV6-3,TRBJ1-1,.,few,TGTGCCAGCAGCCCCACCCCGAACACTGAAGCTTTCTTT,CASSPTPNTEAFF
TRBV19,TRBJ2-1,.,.,TGTGCCAGTAGTATAGTAGGGGCCAATGAGCAGTTCTTC,CASSIVGANEQFF
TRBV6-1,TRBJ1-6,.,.,TGTGCCAGCAGTGAAGGGGGTGGGACATCGGACCCGGGAACGTCACCCCTCCACTTT,CASSEGGGTSDPGTSPLHF
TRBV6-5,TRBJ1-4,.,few,TGTGCCAGCAGTTACTCACCCAGGGATTCGGAAAAACTGTTTTTT,CASSYSPRDSEKLFF
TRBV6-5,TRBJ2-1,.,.,TGTGCCAGCAGTACACCGAATGCCATCAATGAGCAGTTCTTC,CASSTPNAINEQFF